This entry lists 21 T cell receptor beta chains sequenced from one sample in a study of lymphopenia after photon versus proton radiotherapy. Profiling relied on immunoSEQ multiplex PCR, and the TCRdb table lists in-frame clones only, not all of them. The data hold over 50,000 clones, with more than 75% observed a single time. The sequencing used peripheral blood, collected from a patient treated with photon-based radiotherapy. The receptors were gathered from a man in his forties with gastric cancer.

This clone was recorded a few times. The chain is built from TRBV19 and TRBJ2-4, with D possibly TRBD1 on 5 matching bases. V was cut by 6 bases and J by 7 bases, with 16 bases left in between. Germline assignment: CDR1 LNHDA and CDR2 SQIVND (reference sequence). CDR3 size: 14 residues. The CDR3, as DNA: TGTGCCAGTAGCTTCCCAGGGTCGGGCAACATTCAGTACTTC. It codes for CASSFPGSGNIQYF.

CDR3 in amino acids: CASSLAGRGRVNYEQYF. CDR3 nucleotides: TGTGCCAGCAGCTTAGCGGGCCGGGGCAGGGTGAACTACGAGCAGTACTTC. The chain recombines TRBV7-8 with TRBJ2-7; D is possibly TRBD1 or TRBD2 (5 bases each). The CDR3 sequence is 17 residues long. V lost 0 bases and J 3 bases, leaving 18 bases between the germline ends. The V gene's germline CDR1 is SGHVS and CDR2 FQNEAQ.

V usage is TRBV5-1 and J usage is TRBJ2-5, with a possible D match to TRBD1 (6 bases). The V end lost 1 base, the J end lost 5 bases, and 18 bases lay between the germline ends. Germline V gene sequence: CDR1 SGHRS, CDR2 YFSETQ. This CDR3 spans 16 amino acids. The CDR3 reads CASSLTSAGVGETQYF. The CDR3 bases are TGCGCCAGCAGCTTGACCTCGGCAGGGGTGGGGGAGACCCAGTACTTC.

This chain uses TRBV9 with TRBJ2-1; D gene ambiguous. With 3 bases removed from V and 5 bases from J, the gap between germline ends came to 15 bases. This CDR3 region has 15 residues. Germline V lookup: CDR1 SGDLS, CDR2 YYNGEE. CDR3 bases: TGTGCCAGCAGCGGTACATCGATTGGAGACAATGAGCAGTTCTTC. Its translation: CASSGTSIGDNEQFF.

The DNA for the CDR3 is TGTGCCAGCAGCTTAAAACAGGGGAGGGGAACTAATGAAAAACTGTTTTTT. It is translated as CASSLKQGRGTNEKLFF. The V call is TRBV7-2, the J call TRBJ1-4; TRBD1 matches 7 bases. J lost 1 base, V lost 2 bases, and 7 bases had no gene match. The CDR3 is 17 residues long. Germline V gives CDR1 SGHTA, CDR2 FQGNSA. The variable domain in full, with the rest retrieved from reference TRBV7-2 and TRBJ1-4, is GAGVSQSPSNKVTEKGKDVELRCDPISGHTALYWYRQSLGQGLEFLIYFQGNSAPDKSGLPSDRFSAERTGGSVSTLTIQRTQQEDSAVYLCASSLKQGRGTNEKLFFGSGTQLSVL.

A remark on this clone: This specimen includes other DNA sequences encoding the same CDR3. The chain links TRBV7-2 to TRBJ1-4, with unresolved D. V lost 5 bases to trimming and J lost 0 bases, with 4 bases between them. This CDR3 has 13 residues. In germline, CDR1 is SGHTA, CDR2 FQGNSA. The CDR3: CASSTSTNEKLFF. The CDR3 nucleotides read TGTGCCAGCAGCACCTCAACTAATGAAAAACTGTTTTTT.

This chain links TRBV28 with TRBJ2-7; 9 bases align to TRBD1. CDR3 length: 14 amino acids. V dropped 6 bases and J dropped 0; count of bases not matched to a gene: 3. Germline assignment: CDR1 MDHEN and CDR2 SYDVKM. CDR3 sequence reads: CASSRDRASYEQYF. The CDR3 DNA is TGTGCCAGCAGCCGGGACAGGGCCTCCTACGAGCAGTACTTC.

In DNA, the CDR3 is TGCAGCGTTGAATGGACAGGGGGCACATCCTACGAGCAGTACTTC. Translated, it gives CSVEWTGGTSYEQYF. The chain has TRBV29-1 and TRBJ2-7; TRBD1 aligns across 11 bases. V trimming: 2 bases; J trimming: 1 base; junction bases outside the gene matches: 4. Germline V gives CDR1 SQVTM, CDR2 ANQGSEA. The CDR3 runs 15 residues.

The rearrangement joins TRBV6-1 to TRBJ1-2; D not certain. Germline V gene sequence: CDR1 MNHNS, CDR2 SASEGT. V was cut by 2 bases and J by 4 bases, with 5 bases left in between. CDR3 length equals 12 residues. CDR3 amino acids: CASSEYSYGYTF. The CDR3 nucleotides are TGTGCCAGCAGTGAATACAGCTATGGCTACACCTTC.

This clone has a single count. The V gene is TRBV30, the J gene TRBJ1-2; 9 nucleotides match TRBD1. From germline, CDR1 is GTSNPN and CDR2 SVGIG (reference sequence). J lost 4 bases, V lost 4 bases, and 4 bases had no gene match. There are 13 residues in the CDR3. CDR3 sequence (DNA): TGTGCCTGGATCCGGGACAGGGTCTATGGCTACACCTTC. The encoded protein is CAWIRDRVYGYTF.

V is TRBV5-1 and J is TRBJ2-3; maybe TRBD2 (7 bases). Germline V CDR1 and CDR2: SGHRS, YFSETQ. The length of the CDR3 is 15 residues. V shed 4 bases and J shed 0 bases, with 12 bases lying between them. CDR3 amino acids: CASSNAGASTDTQYF. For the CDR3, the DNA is TGCGCCAGCAGCAATGCGGGGGCTAGCACAGATACGCAGTATTTT.

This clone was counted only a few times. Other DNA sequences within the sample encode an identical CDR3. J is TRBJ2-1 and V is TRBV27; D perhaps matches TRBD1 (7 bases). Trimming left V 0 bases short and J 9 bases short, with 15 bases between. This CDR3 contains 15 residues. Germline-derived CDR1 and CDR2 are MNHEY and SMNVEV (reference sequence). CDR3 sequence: CASSLSGGSGGEQFF. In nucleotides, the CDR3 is TGTGCCAGCAGTTTATCGGGGGGCTCAGGGGGTGAGCAGTTCTTC.

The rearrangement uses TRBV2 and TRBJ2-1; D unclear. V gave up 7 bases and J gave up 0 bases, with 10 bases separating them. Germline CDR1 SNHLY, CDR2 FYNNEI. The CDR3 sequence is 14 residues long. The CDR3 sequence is CASKRDSSYNEQFF. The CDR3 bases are TGTGCCAGCAAAAGGGATAGCTCCTACAATGAGCAGTTCTTC.

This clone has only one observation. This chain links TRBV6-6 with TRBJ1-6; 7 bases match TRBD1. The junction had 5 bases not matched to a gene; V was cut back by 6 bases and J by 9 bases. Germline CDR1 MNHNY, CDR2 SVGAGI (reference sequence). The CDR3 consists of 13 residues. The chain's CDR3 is CASRTGWVSPLHF. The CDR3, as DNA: TGTGCCAGCAGGACAGGGTGGGTTTCACCCCTCCACTTT.

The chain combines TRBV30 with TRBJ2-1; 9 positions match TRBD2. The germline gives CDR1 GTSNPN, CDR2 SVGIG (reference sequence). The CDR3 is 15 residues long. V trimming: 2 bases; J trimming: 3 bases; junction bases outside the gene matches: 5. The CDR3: CAWSSPSGVYNEQFF. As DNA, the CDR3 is TGTGCCTGGAGTTCCCCTAGCGGGGTCTACAATGAGCAGTTCTTC.

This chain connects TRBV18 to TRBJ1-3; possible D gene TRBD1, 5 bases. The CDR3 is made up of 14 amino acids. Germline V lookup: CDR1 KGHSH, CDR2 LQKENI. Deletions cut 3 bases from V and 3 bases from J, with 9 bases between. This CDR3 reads CASSPDSYGNTIYF. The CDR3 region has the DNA TGTGCCAGCTCACCTGACAGCTATGGAAACACCATATATTTT. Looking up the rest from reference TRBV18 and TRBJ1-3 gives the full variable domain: NAGVMQNPRHLVRRRGQEARLRCSPMKGHSHVYWYRQLPEEGLKFMVYLQKENIIDESGMPKERFSAEFPKEGPSILRIQQVVRGDSAAYFCASSPDSYGNTIYFGEGSWLTVV.

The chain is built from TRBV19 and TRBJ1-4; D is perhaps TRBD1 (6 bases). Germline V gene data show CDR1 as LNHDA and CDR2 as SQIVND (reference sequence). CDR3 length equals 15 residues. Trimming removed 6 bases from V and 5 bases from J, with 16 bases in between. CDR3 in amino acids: CASRWGAGTNEKLFF. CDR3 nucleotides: TGTGCCAGTAGATGGGGAGCAGGGACAAATGAAAAACTGTTTTTT. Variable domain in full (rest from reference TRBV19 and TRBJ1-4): DGGITQSPKYLFRKEGQNVTLSCEQNLNHDAMYWYRQDPGQGLRLIYYSQIVNDFQKGDIAEGYSVSREKKESFPLTVTSAQKNPTAFYLCASRWGAGTNEKLFFGSGTQLSVL.

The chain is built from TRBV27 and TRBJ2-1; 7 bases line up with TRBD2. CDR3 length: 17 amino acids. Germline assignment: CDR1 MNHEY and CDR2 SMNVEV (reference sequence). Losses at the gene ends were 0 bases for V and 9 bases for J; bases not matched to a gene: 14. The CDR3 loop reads CASSLSINAWKRGEQFF. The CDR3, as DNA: TGTGCCAGCAGTTTATCGATTAATGCCTGGAAGCGGGGTGAGCAGTTCTTC.

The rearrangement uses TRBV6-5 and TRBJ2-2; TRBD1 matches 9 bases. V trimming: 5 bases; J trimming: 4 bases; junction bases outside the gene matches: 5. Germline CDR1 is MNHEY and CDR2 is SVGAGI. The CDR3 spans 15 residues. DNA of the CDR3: TGTGCCAGCAGTAGGACAGGGGACCCCACCGGGGAGCTGTTTTTT. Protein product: CASSRTGDPTGELFF.

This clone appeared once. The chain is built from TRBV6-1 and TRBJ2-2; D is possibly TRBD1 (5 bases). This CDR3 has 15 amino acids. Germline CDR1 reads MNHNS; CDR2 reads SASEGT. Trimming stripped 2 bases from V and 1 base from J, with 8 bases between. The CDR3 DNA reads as TGTGCCAGCAGTGAAATGGGGCAGAACACCGGGGAGCTGTTTTTT. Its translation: CASSEMGQNTGELFF.

Here the CDR3 reads CASSSPGSSYEQYF. CDR3 in DNA: TGTGCCAGCAGCTCGCCAGGGAGCTCCTACGAGCAGTACTTC. This rearrangement joins TRBV5-6 to TRBJ2-7; D is tentatively TRBD1 or TRBD2 (5 bases each). V gave up 3 bases and J gave up 0 bases, with 10 bases separating them. The CDR3 loop spans 14 amino acids. Germline V gene lookup returns CDR1 SGHDT and CDR2 YYEEEE.